This T cell receptor (beta chain) is from a study of T-cell memory formation after mild COVID-19. Findings of the study overall: A subset of responding clones appeared in pre-infection memory, suggesting cross-reactive memory joined.

The CDR3 is 14 amino acids. Looked up from germline, CDR1 is SEHNR and CDR2 is FQNEAQ (reference sequence). The ends were cut back, 10 bases at V and 8 bases at J, with 21 bases in the middle. Comment on this clonotype: Antigen specificity is unknown.

The TCR alpha and TCR beta cDNA libraries, bearing sample barcodes and UMIs, were generated by 5'RACE using constant-segment primers. TCRdb reanalysed the 5' RACE reads using MiXCR and keeps one entry per CDR3 protein. Altogether approximately 440,000 distinct CDR3 sequences are present, 15% to 25% being singletons, with the ten largest covering about 8.1%. Material: PBMCs or a T cell subset sorted from them (not recorded which). J is TRBJ2-1 and V is TRBV7-9; D is unresolved. This receptor was identified in an adult woman who had mild COVID-19 (a few samples of this study predate the infection). Cell type and time point are not known. This CDR3 reads CAILGWRKGYEQFF. The CDR3 DNA sequence: TGTGCCATATTAGGGTGGAGAAAGGGCTATGAGCAGTTCTTC. Together with reference TRBV7-9 and TRBJ2-1, the CDR3 gives the full variable domain: DTGVSQNPRHKITKRGQNVTFRCDPISEHNRLYWYRQTLGQGPEFLTYFQNEAQLEKSRLLSDRFSAERPKGSFSTLEIQRTEQGDSAMYLCAILGWRKGYEQFFGPGTRLTVL.